Listed below are T cell receptor beta chains from one sample, sequenced in a study of patients and donors after allogeneic stem cell transplantation. A single record per CDR3 protein comes from TCRdb applying MiXCR to the RT-PCR reads. Among over 150,000 distinct CDR3 sequences listed, roughly 30% were seen once. The sample comprised blood, either unsorted or a sorted T cell fraction (not recorded which). These receptors all come from a human donor who was either an allogeneic HSCT recipient or a stem cell or donor lymphocyte infusion donor (not recorded which). It is not recorded whose cells these are; they may come from a transplant donor. The CDR3 runs from the conserved cysteine through the conserved F or W. The D gene is left open where the match is weak. Not all rows give a size; the values are once, few, many and, for expanded clones, a class.

d_call	cdr3_length	j_call	v_call	clone_size	cdr3_nt	cdr3_aa
.	13	TRBJ2-7	TRBV20-1	.	TGCAGTGCTAGACAGGGTTTAGTCTACGAGCAGTACTTC	CSARQGLVYEQYF
TRBD1	15	TRBJ1-6	TRBV7-9	few	TGTGCCAGCCGTTTGTCGGGACAGGGTTTGAGTCCCCTCCACTTT	CASRLSGQGLSPLHF
.	10	TRBJ2-5	TRBV21-1	.	TGTGCCAGCAGCCCTCCGTGCTCTTACTTC	CASSPPCSYF
TRBD1	16	TRBJ1-3	TRBV18	few	TGTGCCAGCTCATTGGGACAGGCGAGCTCTGGAAACACCATATATTTT	CASSLGQASSGNTIYF
TRBD2	14	TRBJ2-1	TRBV6-6	.	TGTGCCAGCAAATTGGGGGAGGGCTACAATGAGCAGTTCTTC	CASKLGEGYNEQFF
.	15	TRBJ2-3	TRBV10-3	once	TGTGCCATCAGTGAGTCTTTAGGGGCGCGAGATACGCAGTATTTT	CAISESLGARDTQYF
.	13	TRBJ1-4	TRBV20-1	few	TGCAGTGCTAGAGTGACAGGAGTAGAAAAACTGTTTTTT	CSARVTGVEKLFF
TRBD1	17	TRBJ2-3	TRBV5-6	.	TGTGCCAGCAGCTTGGATCCGACAGGGGATAGCACAGATACGCAGTATTTT	CASSLDPTGDSTDTQYF
.	15	TRBJ1-1	TRBV18	.	TGTGCCAGCTCACCAAACCTGGGAGGGTACACTGAAGCTTTCTTT	CASSPNLGGYTEAFF
.	18	TRBJ2-5	TRBV4-1	.	TGCGCCAGCAGCCTCCCCTTCGACACCGGAACGGGCCGAGAGACCCAGTACTTC	CASSLPFDTGTGRETQYF
TRBD1	18	TRBJ1-5	TRBV5-6	few	TGTGCCAGCAGCTTGGGGCGGGACAGGGGTTATAGCAATCAGCCCCAGCATTTT	CASSLGRDRGYSNQPQHF
.	16	TRBJ2-3	TRBV18	.	TGTGCCAGCTCACCGGGTCCCTCTTTCGTCACAGATACGCAGTATTTT	CASSPGPSFVTDTQYF
TRBD1	15	TRBJ2-7	TRBV29-1	.	TGCAGCGTTGGGGACAGGTCTCGGTTCGCCTACGAGCAGTACTTC	CSVGDRSRFAYEQYF
.	19	TRBJ2-3	TRBV4-3	.	TGCGCCAGCAGCCAAGAAATTCCCCATTGGCGGGATAAGGTGGATACGCAGTATTTT	CASSQEIPHWRDKVDTQYF
TRBD1	14	TRBJ1-2	TRBV18	.	TGTGCCAGCTCACCACCCGGACAGGGTAATGGCTACACCTTC	CASSPPGQGNGYTF
.	13	TRBJ1-1	TRBV4-1	many	TGCGCCAGCAGCCAAGACCCGAACACTGAAGCTTTCTTT	CASSQDPNTEAFF